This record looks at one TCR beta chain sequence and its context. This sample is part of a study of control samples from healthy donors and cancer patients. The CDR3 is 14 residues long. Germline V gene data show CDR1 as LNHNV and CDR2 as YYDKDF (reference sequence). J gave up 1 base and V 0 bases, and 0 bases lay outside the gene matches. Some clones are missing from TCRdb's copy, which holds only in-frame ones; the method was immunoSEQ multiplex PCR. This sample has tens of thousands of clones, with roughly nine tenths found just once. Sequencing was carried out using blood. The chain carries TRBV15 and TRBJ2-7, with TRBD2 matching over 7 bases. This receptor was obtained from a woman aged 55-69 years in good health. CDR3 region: CATSREGGSYEQYF. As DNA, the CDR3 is TGTGCCACCAGCAGAGAGGGGGGGTCCTACGAGCAGTACTTC. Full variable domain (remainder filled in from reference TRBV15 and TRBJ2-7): DAMVIQNPRYQVTQFGKPVTLSCSQTLNHNVMYWYQQKSSQAPKLLFHYYDKDFNNEADTPDNFQSRRPNTSFCFLDIRSPGLGDTAMYLCATSREGGSYEQYFGPGTRLTVT.